The 9 T cell receptor beta chains in this list originate from one sample, sequenced in a study of blood T cell repertoires in COVID-19. Clones were sequenced by immunoSEQ multiplex PCR, and TCRdb holds only the in-frame ones, with some missing. The repertoire consists of approximately 190,000 clones, with about 86% occurring once and the leading ten covering 14%. Material for sequencing was peripheral blood. The receptor set was obtained from a man aged 30 to 45 with active or convalescent COVID-19.

CDR3 DNA: TGTGCCTGGAACATGATGAACACTGAAGCTTTCTTT. Protein: CAWNMMNTEAFF. This chain joins TRBV30 and TRBJ1-1; D uncertain. The CDR3 sequence is 12 residues long. The germline V gene has CDR1 GTSNPN and CDR2 SVGIG (reference sequence). V was shortened by 4 bases and J by 0 bases, with 6 bases between the two germline ends.

This chain joins TRBV9 and TRBJ2-7; a possible D gene is TRBD1 (5 bases). This CDR3 has 12 amino acids. Trimming shortened V by 3 bases and J by 3 bases, and 7 bases separated the two germline ends. Germline V gives CDR1 SGDLS, CDR2 YYNGEE. The chain's CDR3 is CASSGQGYEQYF. The CDR3 DNA sequence: TGTGCCAGCAGCGGGCAGGGCTACGAGCAGTACTTC. Using reference TRBV9 and TRBJ2-7 for the parts outside the CDR3, the full variable domain is DSGVTQTPKHLITATGQRVTLRCSPRSGDLSVYWYQQSLDQGLQFLIQYYNGEERAKGNILERFSAQQFPDLHSELNLSSLELGDSALYFCASSGQGYEQYFGPGTRLTVT.

This sequence joins TRBV13 and TRBJ2-1; TRBD2 matches at 8 bases. V trimming: 6 bases; J trimming: 0 bases; junction bases outside the gene matches: 7. Germline V gives CDR1 PRHDT, CDR2 FYEKMQ (reference sequence). This CDR3 comprises 16 residues. The CDR3 DNA reads TGTGCCAGCAGTCGAAGGACTAGCCCCTCCTACAATGAGCAGTTCTTC. Its translation: CASSRRTSPSYNEQFF.

This clone was seen once. V and J are TRBV10-3 and TRBJ1-2, with no clear D. V lost 2 bases and J lost 0, with 7 bases in between. Germline V gene lookup returns CDR1 ENHRY and CDR2 SYGVKD. There are 14 residues in the CDR3. For the CDR3, the DNA is TGTGCCATCAGTGAGATCGTAGCTAACTATGGCTACACCTTC. The encoded protein is CAISEIVANYGYTF.

The CDR3: CASTDAGVREQYV. CDR3 DNA: TGTGCCAGCACCGACGCGGGGGTACGGGAGCAGTACGTC. The V call is TRBV27, the J call TRBJ2-7; TRBD2 aligns across 7 bases. There are 13 residues in the CDR3. Germline-derived CDR1 and CDR2 are MNHEY and SMNVEV (reference sequence). The junction had 10 bases not matched to a gene; V was cut back by 7 bases and J by 7 bases.

This clone was seen a single time. The genes are TRBV7-9 and TRBJ2-2; 10 bases line up with TRBD2. J gave up 0 bases and V 6 bases, and 1 base lay outside the gene matches. Germline V gene sequence: CDR1 SEHNR, CDR2 FQNEAQ (reference sequence). This CDR3 region has 15 residues. CDR3 sequence: CASRLAGTNTGELFF. The CDR3 nucleotides read TGTGCCAGCAGACTAGCGGGAACGAACACCGGGGAGCTGTTTTTT.

This chain uses TRBV7-2 with TRBJ1-1, with no clear D. CDR3 length: 13 residues. Looked up from germline, CDR1 is SGHTA and CDR2 is FQGNSA. Deletions cut 3 bases from V and 5 bases from J, with 10 bases between. CDR3 coding DNA: TGTGCCAGCAGCTTGCCTATGGTTACTGAAGCTTTCTTT. Translating it yields CASSLPMVTEAFF.

This clone was seen only a few times. CDR3 loop: CASSPTGAVGNQPQHF. The DNA of the CDR3 is TGTGCCAGCAGTCCCACAGGGGCAGTCGGCAATCAGCCCCAGCATTTT. The rearrangement uses TRBV6-6 and TRBJ1-5, with 7 nucleotides matching TRBD1. The CDR3 is 16 amino acids. Germline CDR1 is MNHNY and CDR2 is SVGAGI (reference sequence). Trimming at V came to 5 bases and at J to 2 bases, leaving 9 bases not matched to a gene.

This clone came up a few times. The V call is TRBV28, the J call TRBJ2-5, with a weak D call TRBD1 (6 bases). CDR1 and CDR2 (germline): MDHEN, SYDVKM. Trimming cost V 5 bases and J 2 bases, with 15 bases left between them. This CDR3 region has 15 residues. This chain's CDR3 is CASSPATGYQETQYF. The CDR3 DNA sequence: TGTGCCAGCAGTCCCGCTACAGGGTATCAAGAGACCCAGTACTTC.